The 9 T cell receptor beta chains below were found in one sample sequenced in a study of blood T cell repertoires in COVID-19. Sequenced by immunoSEQ multiplex PCR; TCRdb stores in-frame clones only, minus some. Among 250,000 or so clones listed, around 83% were seen once. Sequenced sample: PBMCs or T cells enriched from blood (not recorded which). These receptors originate from a woman in her fifties or sixties who had been exposed to COVID-19.

Here the CDR3 DNA reads TGTGCCAGCAGCCCTGGCACAGGTCCCCTCCGACTAGCTTTCTTT. This encodes CASSPGTGPLRLAFF. J is TRBJ1-1 and V is TRBV11-2, with D perhaps TRBD1 (5 bases). The germline V gene has CDR1 SGHAT and CDR2 FQNNGV. The V end was cut by 5 bases, the J end by 10 bases, with 23 bases between. This CDR3 has 15 residues.

The chain is built from TRBV12-3 or TRBV12-4 and TRBJ2-7; no definite D call. This CDR3 comprises 12 residues. V was trimmed by 3 bases and J by 4 bases, leaving 7 bases between them. CDR3 sequence: CASSFNWYEQYF. DNA for the CDR3: TGTGCCAGCAGTTTTAACTGGTACGAGCAGTACTTC.

The rearrangement uses TRBV28 and TRBJ1-2; D is uncertain. Trimming stripped 7 bases from V and 9 bases from J, with 18 bases between. CDR3 size: 13 residues. Germline-derived CDR1 and CDR2 are MDHEN and SYDVKM. The CDR3 here is CASTLLQANRYTF. The CDR3 DNA sequence: TGTGCCAGCACCTTACTCCAGGCCAACCGCTACACCTTC.

The chain uses TRBV19 and TRBJ2-5, with 8 bases matching TRBD1. Germline lookup yields CDR1 LNHDA and CDR2 SQIVND (reference sequence). The CDR3 is 13 amino acids. J lost 5 bases, V lost 11 bases, and 10 bases had no gene match. The CDR3 loop reads CAGQDRGRETQYF. The CDR3 DNA is TGTGCCGGACAAGACAGGGGCCGGGAGACCCAGTACTTC.

This clone was counted only a few times. The chain joins TRBV4-1 to TRBJ2-5; perhaps TRBD2 as D (5 bases). V was trimmed by 6 bases and J by 1 base, leaving 15 bases between them. CDR1 MGHRA and CDR2 YSYEKL come from the germline V gene. CDR3 length: 15 residues. The CDR3 is CASSQLESRQETQYF. Written as DNA, the CDR3 is TGCGCCAGCAGTCAACTAGAGTCACGCCAAGAGACCCAGTACTTC.

The chain couples TRBV28 to TRBJ1-6; D gene ambiguous. The CDR3 extends over 16 amino acids. CDR1 and CDR2 (germline): MDHEN, SYDVKM. V lost 2 bases to trimming and J lost 8 bases, with 16 bases between them. The DNA of the CDR3 is TGTGCCAGCAGTTTAGACCTCCTGACTGAACATTCACCCCTCCACTTT. Its protein product is CASSLDLLTEHSPLHF.

This rearrangement joins TRBV7-8 to TRBJ2-3; 13 bases align to TRBD2. Per germline, CDR1 SGHVS and CDR2 FQNEAQ. The length of the CDR3 is 14 residues. V trimming: 6 bases; J trimming: 3 bases; junction bases outside the gene matches: 0. The CDR3 coding sequence is TGTGCCAGCAGACTAGCGGGGGGGACAGATACGCAGTATTTT. It is translated as CASRLAGGTDTQYF.

The CDR3 loop is CASTSDTVYGYTF. CDR3 coding DNA: TGTGCCAGCACCTCAGACACGGTCTATGGCTACACCTTC. The chain uses TRBV2 and TRBJ1-2; D gene unclear. With 7 bases removed from V and 4 bases from J, the gap between germline ends came to 13 bases. Per the germline V gene, CDR1 is SNHLY and CDR2 is FYNNEI. The CDR3 spans 13 residues. Complete variable domain (other parts from reference TRBV2 and TRBJ1-2): EPEVTQTPSHQVTQMGQEVILRCVPISNHLYFYWYRQILGQKVEFLVSFYNNEISEKSEIFDDQFSVERPDGSNFTLKIRSTKLEDSAMYFCASTSDTVYGYTFGSGTRLTVV.

The rearrangement uses TRBV2 and TRBJ1-3; D might be TRBD1 (6 bases). This CDR3 is 15 amino acids long. Germline V gene lookup returns CDR1 SNHLY and CDR2 FYNNEI. V lost 0 bases and J 4 bases, leaving 10 bases between the germline ends. The CDR3, as DNA: TGTGCCAGCAGTGAAGCGAGCAGGGGAGGAAACACCATATATTTT. Its translation is CASSEASRGGNTIYF.